The 12 T cell receptor beta chains in this list originate from one sample, sequenced in a study of beta chain features in type 1 diabetes. Study outcomes and limitations: Moderately but significantly shorter TCRB CDR3s were found in Type 1 diabetes patients in all four CD4+ subsets.

These TCRs' antigens remain unknown. All of the isolated RNA was reverse transcribed, so expressed TCRB transcripts were sequenced. Generated by immunoSEQ multiplex PCR, the TCRdb table keeps only in-frame clones and is missing some. The table has around 260,000 clones, 20% seen once. The sequencing sample was made of naive CD4+ T cells from blood. The receptors were gathered from a woman aged 40 to 55 with type 1 diabetes.

The chain combines TRBV29-1 with TRBJ2-7; the D gene is possibly TRBD1 (6 bases). Germline V CDR1 and CDR2: SQVTM, ANQGSEA. V gave up 6 bases and J gave up 0 bases, with 9 bases separating them. The CDR3 loop spans 12 amino acids. CDR3 sequence reads: CSVVDSSYEQYF. The CDR3 coding sequence is TGCAGCGTGGTGGACAGCTCCTACGAGCAGTACTTC.

In this sample, this clone turned up a few times. The chain has TRBV7-3 and TRBJ2-7, with D possibly being TRBD2 (6 bases). This CDR3 is built from 15 residues. Trimming cost V 5 bases and J 1 base, with 15 bases left between them. From germline, CDR1 is SGHTA and CDR2 FQGTGA. The chain's CDR3 is CASSPAPGGSYEQYF. The CDR3 bases are TGTGCCAGCAGCCCCGCCCCCGGGGGATCCTACGAGCAGTACTTC.

The chain links TRBV11-2 to TRBJ1-2; D is possibly TRBD1 (6 bases). There are 17 residues in the CDR3. V lost 1 base and J 4 bases, leaving 19 bases between the germline ends. The germline CDR1 and CDR2 sequences are SGHAT and FQNNGV. The CDR3, as DNA: TGTGCCAGCAGCTTAGCCTCGGGACACCGATTTTCCTATGGCTACACCTTC. It specifies CASSLASGHRFSYGYTF. The variable domain in full, with the rest retrieved from reference TRBV11-2 and TRBJ1-2, is EAGVAQSPRYKIIEKRQSVAFWCNPISGHATLYWYQQILGQGPKLLIQFQNNGVVDDSQLPKDRFSAERLKGVDSTLKIQPAKLEDSAVYLCASSLASGHRFSYGYTFGSGTRLTVV.

This clone was recorded a few times. CDR3 coding DNA: TGTGCCAGCAGCCAAGTCTTGGGGCGCGTGAGTGAGCAGTACTTC. It yields the protein CASSQVLGRVSEQYF. The genes are TRBV14 and TRBJ2-7; D perhaps matches TRBD1 (5 bases). Between the trimmed V and J ends, which lost 1 base and 7 bases, there was a span of 17 bases. Germline V CDR1 and CDR2: SGHDN, FVKESK. CDR3 length: 15 amino acids.

The V and J genes are TRBV7-8 and TRBJ2-1, with D maybe TRBD2 (7 bases). CDR1 and CDR2 from the germline V gene are SGHVS and FQNEAQ. The CDR3 length is 17 residues. V was trimmed by 1 base and J by 1 base, leaving 14 bases between them. Written as DNA, the CDR3 is TGTGCCAGCAGCTTAGGAGGGGGGGGGTTGTCCTACAATGAGCAGTTCTTC. Its translation is CASSLGGGGLSYNEQFF.

The sample holds a few counts of this clone. V and J are TRBV19 and TRBJ1-2; TRBD1 matches 7 bases. The CDR3 sequence is 18 residues long. Germline CDR1 is LNHDA and CDR2 is SQIVND (reference sequence). V lost 6 bases, J lost 2 bases, and 18 bases stayed unmatched. The CDR3 spells CASSLAATGVNSNYGYTF. The CDR3 nucleotides are TGTGCCAGTAGCCTCGCGGCTACAGGGGTGAATTCGAACTATGGCTACACCTTC.

The V call is TRBV18, the J call TRBJ2-3, with TRBD2 as a possible D gene (5 bases). The length of the CDR3 is 16 residues. Germline V gene sequence: CDR1 KGHSH, CDR2 LQKENI. Trimming shortened V by 2 bases and J by 0 bases, and 12 bases separated the two germline ends. The CDR3 region has the DNA TGTGCCAGCTCACCAAACGAGGGATCTAGCACAGATACGCAGTATTTT. It yields the protein CASSPNEGSSTDTQYF.

The chain carries TRBV5-6 and TRBJ1-2; 8 nucleotides align to TRBD1. This CDR3 region has 13 residues. J was trimmed by 8 bases and V by 4 bases; bases with no gene match: 7. CDR1 is SGHDT, CDR2 YYEEEE, per germline. CDR3 amino acids: CASSPGQGEGYTF. The CDR3 DNA follows: TGTGCCAGCAGCCCCGGACAGGGTGAAGGCTACACCTTC.

This clone was picked up a small number of times. This chain connects TRBV15 to TRBJ2-5; 10 bases agree with TRBD2. This CDR3 spans 19 amino acids. J gave up 5 bases and V 0 bases, and 15 bases lay outside the gene matches. Germline CDR1 and CDR2: LNHNV and YYDKDF (reference sequence). The CDR3, as DNA: TGTGCCACCAGCAGAGATCACGGGGCTAGCGGGAGTCCCCGGGAGACCCAGTACTTC. It encodes CATSRDHGASGSPRETQYF.

The chain recombines TRBV7-8 with TRBJ2-7; 7 bases match TRBD2. Germline V gives CDR1 SGHVS, CDR2 FQNEAQ. This CDR3 contains 19 residues. J gave up 1 base and V 1 base, and 16 bases lay outside the gene matches. The CDR3 bases are TGTGCCAGCAGCTTAGGACACCTCGGACGGGCTAGCGGTTCCTACGAGCAGTACTTC. Translated: CASSLGHLGRASGSYEQYF.

For the CDR3, the DNA is TGTGCCAGCAGTTTACAGAGGGAAGCGTATTTT. It translates to CASSLQREAYF. The chain has TRBV28 and TRBJ2-3, with D possibly being TRBD2 (5 bases). The V gene's germline CDR1 is MDHEN and CDR2 SYDVKM. Trimming shortened V by 2 bases and J by 14 bases, and 11 bases separated the two germline ends. This CDR3 spans 11 amino acids.

V usage is TRBV7-2 and J usage is TRBJ2-5, with 13 bases fitting TRBD2. CDR3 size: 16 residues. Per the germline V gene, CDR1 is SGHTA and CDR2 is FQGNSA. V lost 1 base and J lost 2; bases outside the gene matches: 1. The CDR3 here is CASSLGGLAGQETQYF. DNA for the CDR3: TGTGCCAGCAGCTTAGGGGGACTAGCGGGGCAAGAGACCCAGTACTTC.